Listed below are T cell receptor beta chains from one sample, sequenced in a study of T cell responses to AZD1222 COVID-19 vaccine. The table came from immunoSEQ multiplex PCR; TCRdb's copy has only in-frame clones and leaves some out. The repertoire consists of 90,000 to 100,000 clones, with about nine tenths occurring once and the leading ten covering 16%. The input for sequencing was peripheral blood, taken 28 days after the second AZD1222 dose. The receptors were sampled from an adult who received the AZD1222 COVID-19 vaccine. CDR3s include the opening cysteine and the closing phenylalanine or tryptophan. The D gene is left open where the match is weak. Expanded clones get a size class; other rows say once, few or many, or leave the size out.

V	D	J	size	CDR3	DNA
TRBV5-4	TRBD1	TRBJ2-6	.	CASRPTGKAGANVLTF	TGTGCCAGCAGACCGACAGGGAAGGCTGGGGCCAACGTCCTGACTTTC
TRBV6-2/TRBV6-3	TRBD1	TRBJ1-2	.	CASSLRGQANYGYTF	TGTGCCAGCAGTCTCCGGGGACAGGCTAACTATGGCTACACCTTC
TRBV3-1/TRBV3-2	TRBD2	TRBJ2-5	.	CASNGGRAQETQYF	TGTGCCAGCAATGGGGGGAGGGCCCAAGAGACCCAGTACTTC
TRBV29-1	.	TRBJ2-7	.	CSVEVINEQYF	TGCAGCGTTGAAGTGATCAACGAGCAGTACTTC
TRBV6-2/TRBV6-3	TRBD2	TRBJ2-3	.	CASSVLAGGDTQYF	TGTGCCAGCAGCGTACTAGCGGGGGGAGATACGCAGTATTTT
TRBV5-1	.	TRBJ1-1	.	CASRTASSNTEAFF	TGCGCCAGCAGGACAGCCAGTTCGAACACTGAAGCTTTCTTT
TRBV3-1/TRBV3-2	.	TRBJ1-6	.	CASSQDWGAGSPLHF	TGTGCCAGCAGCCAAGATTGGGGGGCAGGGTCACCCCTCCACTTT
TRBV7-2	TRBD2	TRBJ2-1	.	CASSSRPSGYNEQFF	TGTGCCAGCAGCTCCCGCCCTAGCGGCTACAATGAGCAGTTCTTC
TRBV3-1/TRBV3-2	TRBD1	TRBJ1-2	.	CASSQQPTGANYGYTF	TGTGCCAGCAGCCAACAACCAACAGGGGCCAACTATGGCTACACCTTC
TRBV11-2	.	TRBJ2-7	.	CASSQGSSYEQYF	TGTGCCAGCAGCCAGGGGTCCTCCTACGAGCAGTACTTC
TRBV10-2	TRBD2	TRBJ2-1	.	CATYTTLAGNEQFF	TGCGCCACCTACACAACCCTAGCGGGTAATGAGCAGTTCTTC
TRBV10-3	.	TRBJ1-1	.	CAMTGNAMNTEAFF	TGTGCCATGACAGGTAATGCGATGAACACTGAAGCTTTCTTT
TRBV7-8	.	TRBJ2-3	.	CASSLRPSTDTQYF	TGTGCCAGCAGCTTACGGCCTAGCACAGATACGCAGTATTTT
TRBV19	.	TRBJ2-2	.	CASNWDTNTGELFF	TGTGCCAGTAACTGGGACACAAACACCGGGGAGCTGTTTTTT
TRBV6-1	.	TRBJ2-2	few	CASSDGRAGELFF	TGTGCCAGCAGTGACGGACGGGCCGGGGAGCTGTTTTTT
TRBV28	.	TRBJ1-1	.	CASKDRKGITEAFF	TGTGCCAGCAAGGATCGAAAGGGGATCACTGAAGCTTTCTTT
TRBV2	TRBD1	TRBJ1-1	once	CASSDDRDFTEAFF	TGTGCCAGCAGTGACGACAGGGATTTCACTGAAGCTTTCTTT
TRBV20-1	.	TRBJ2-5	.	CSASFPGAETQYF	TGCAGTGCTAGTTTCCCGGGGGCGGAGACCCAGTACTTC
TRBV5-1	TRBD1	TRBJ1-4	.	CASSFTGATNEKLFF	TGCGCCAGCAGCTTTACAGGGGCAACTAATGAAAAACTGTTTTTT
TRBV7-6	.	TRBJ1-6	few	CASSLVAATPAVLNSPLHF	TGTGCCAGCAGCTTAGTAGCTGCAACTCCGGCTGTCTTAAATTCACCCCTCCACTTT
TRBV3-1/TRBV3-2	.	TRBJ2-3	.	CASSQEEYTQYF	TGTGCCAGCAGCCAAGAGGAATATACGCAGTATTTT
TRBV4-2	TRBD2	TRBJ2-1	.	CASSQASGVYNEQFF	TGTGCCAGCAGCCAAGCTAGCGGGGTATACAATGAGCAGTTCTTC
TRBV27	TRBD1	TRBJ1-6	.	CASSTLTGGYSPLHF	TGTGCCAGCAGTACCTTAACAGGGGGATACTCACCCCTCCACTTT
TRBV28	.	TRBJ1-5	.	CASSLLVNQPQHF	TGTGCCAGCAGTTTATTGGTAAATCAGCCCCAGCATTTT
TRBV19	TRBD1	TRBJ2-3	.	CASSDRGLDTQYF	TGTGCCAGTAGTGACAGGGGGTTAGATACGCAGTATTTT
TRBV7-9	.	TRBJ2-2	.	CASSARGSNTGELFF	TGTGCCAGCAGCGCCAGGGGATCGAACACCGGGGAGCTGTTTTTT
TRBV18	TRBD2	TRBJ2-3	once	CASSPLLAGVSDTQYF	TGTGCCAGCTCACCCTTACTAGCGGGAGTGTCAGATACGCAGTATTTT
TRBV6-6	TRBD2	TRBJ2-7	.	CASRGGLADYEQYF	TGTGCCAGCAGGGGAGGACTAGCGGACTACGAGCAGTACTTC
TRBV3-1/TRBV3-2	TRBD2	TRBJ2-7	.	CASSPKREGLYEQYF	TGTGCCAGCAGCCCCAAGCGGGAGGGCCTTTACGAGCAGTACTTC
TRBV28	TRBD1	TRBJ1-6	.	CASGGTGGPNSPLHF	TGTGCCAGCGGAGGGACAGGGGGACCCAATTCACCCCTCCACTTT
TRBV19	.	TRBJ1-2	.	CASSISNYGYTF	TGTGCCAGTAGTATCAGTAACTATGGCTACACCTTC
TRBV11-2	.	TRBJ1-1	.	CASSLGTGTDTEAFF	TGTGCCAGCAGCTTAGGTACAGGAACGGACACTGAAGCTTTCTTT
TRBV6-6	TRBD1	TRBJ2-5	.	CASSYSSGQGEETQYF	TGTGCCAGCAGTTACTCGTCGGGACAGGGGGAAGAGACCCAGTACTTC
TRBV15	.	TRBJ1-4	.	CATSRVPLEKLFF	TGTGCCACCAGCAGGGTTCCTCTAGAAAAACTGTTTTTT
TRBV5-1	.	TRBJ2-7	.	CASRSYPGDSYEQYF	TGCGCCAGCCGCTCTTACCCGGGAGACTCCTACGAGCAGTACTTC
TRBV21-1	.	TRBJ2-5	once	CASSKTGGGPETQYF	TGTGCCAGCAGCAAGACGGGAGGCGGGCCGGAGACCCAGTACTTC
TRBV5-1	.	TRBJ1-1	few	CASSLEASLGAFF	TGCGCCAGCAGCTTGGAAGCCTCTTTGGGGGCTTTCTTT
TRBV7-6	TRBD1	TRBJ1-2	.	CASSSGQGAKNGYTF	TGTGCCAGCAGCTCGGGACAGGGGGCAAAGAATGGCTACACCTTC
TRBV4-1	TRBD1	TRBJ1-2	.	CASSQPGQGGYGYTF	TGCGCCAGCAGCCAACCGGGACAGGGTGGTTATGGCTACACCTTC
TRBV18	.	TRBJ1-1	.	CASSPQGGTEAFF	TGTGCCAGCTCACCACAGGGAGGCACTGAAGCTTTCTTT
TRBV6-6	.	TRBJ1-1	.	CATFRVMDTEAFF	TGTGCCACATTCAGGGTGATGGACACTGAAGCTTTCTTT
TRBV5-5	.	TRBJ2-5	once	CASIGWGAWGETQYF	TGTGCCAGCATAGGCTGGGGGGCGTGGGGAGAGACCCAGTACTTC
TRBV3-1/TRBV3-2	.	TRBJ1-2	.	CASSPSGAAYGYTF	TGTGCCAGCAGCCCCAGTGGGGCGGCCTATGGCTACACCTTC
TRBV9	TRBD2	TRBJ2-5	.	CASSARLAGGETQYF	TGTGCCAGCAGCGCCAGACTAGCGGGAGGAGAGACCCAGTACTTC
TRBV19	.	TRBJ1-5	.	CASSIRQGKYSNQPQHF	TGTGCCAGTAGTATACGTCAGGGCAAGTATAGCAATCAGCCCCAGCATTTT
TRBV19	TRBD1	TRBJ1-6	many	CASLDRAGNSPLHF	TGTGCCAGTCTCGACAGGGCCGGTAATTCACCCCTCCACTTT
TRBV7-3	TRBD1	TRBJ1-2	.	CASSRGQGNGYTF	TGTGCCAGCAGCCGTGGACAGGGTAATGGCTACACCTTC
TRBV10-3	TRBD1	TRBJ2-2	.	CAIGGTGKIAINTGELFF	TGTGCCATCGGGGGGACAGGGAAGATAGCGATTAACACCGGGGAGCTGTTTTTT
TRBV14	.	TRBJ2-3	.	CASSARAQVLTQYF	TGTGCCAGCAGCGCACGGGCCCAGGTCTTGACGCAGTATTTT
TRBV4-1	TRBD2	TRBJ2-1	.	CASSPGLAGGGNEQFF	TGCGCCAGCAGCCCGGGACTAGCGGGAGGAGGAAATGAGCAGTTCTTC
TRBV19	TRBD2	TRBJ2-5	.	CASSPLAGGQETQYF	TGTGCCAGTAGTCCCCTAGCGGGAGGGCAAGAGACCCAGTACTTC